One and the same sample provided the 8 T cell receptor beta chains below, sequenced in a study of T cells in localized non-small cell lung cancer. Libraries were prepared by immunoSEQ multiplex PCR; TCRdb keeps only in-frame clonotypes and omits some of them. The table shows 1,000 or so clones, with 19% occurring only once. Here the sequenced sample was normal lung tissue next to the tumor, taken before any cancer treatment. The source is an older female donor with stage II squamous cell lung carcinoma.

This clone was counted only a few times. The chain employs TRBV28 and TRBJ1-2, with a tentative D call TRBD1 (5 bases). CDR3 size: 14 residues. Trimming shortened V by 3 bases and J by 7 bases, and 15 bases separated the two germline ends. Germline loops: CDR1 MDHEN, CDR2 SYDVKM. CDR3 nucleotide sequence: TGTGCCAGCAGTTTTACGGGGCAGGACGGTGGCTACACCTTC. It specifies CASSFTGQDGGYTF.

This clone has only a few counts. The chain uses TRBV28 and TRBJ2-5, with 7 nucleotides matching TRBD1. The V gene end was trimmed by 4 bases and the J gene end by 0 bases; junction bases not matched to a gene: 2. The length of the CDR3 is 14 residues. CDR1 is MDHEN and CDR2 is SYDVKM in the germline V gene. The CDR3 nucleotides read TGTGCCAGCAGTTCGGGACAGCACCAAGAGACCCAGTACTTC. The encoded protein is CASSSGQHQETQYF.

This clone was detected only a few times. The rearrangement uses TRBV30 and TRBJ2-1, with D tentatively TRBD1 or TRBD2 (5 bases each). CDR1 is GTSNPN and CDR2 is SVGIG in the germline V gene (reference sequence). The CDR3 extends over 11 amino acids. Trimming stripped 5 bases from V and 10 bases from J, with 12 bases between. The CDR3 here is CAWGYEGEQFF. In DNA form, the CDR3 reads TGTGCCTGGGGATATGAGGGGGAGCAGTTCTTC.

This clone was counted a few times. The chain carries TRBV28 and TRBJ1-5; 7 bases align to TRBD1. Germline V gives CDR1 MDHEN, CDR2 SYDVKM. Trimming removed 2 bases from V and 5 bases from J; junction bases left unmatched: 0. The CDR3 runs 13 residues. CDR3 sequence (DNA): TGTGCCAGCAGTTTAACAGGGGATCAGCCCCAGCATTTT. The encoded protein is CASSLTGDQPQHF.

By proportion, this clone is large. The V and J genes are TRBV5-1 and TRBJ2-1; 9 positions match TRBD2. The CDR3 length is 18 residues. Germline CDR1 is SGHRS and CDR2 is YFSETQ. V was clipped by 0 bases and J by 6 bases; unmatched bases: 13. The CDR3 here is CASSLGEPGLARPNEQFF. The CDR3, as DNA: TGCGCCAGCAGCTTGGGGGAACCGGGACTAGCTAGACCCAATGAGCAGTTCTTC.

The rearrangement links TRBV9 to TRBJ2-7; weak D call: TRBD1 (5 bases). Trimming shortened V by 2 bases and J by 2 bases, and 14 bases separated the two germline ends. The germline V gene has CDR1 SGDLS and CDR2 YYNGEE. CDR3 length equals 15 residues. The CDR3 is CASSVIRESTYEQYF. In nucleotides, the CDR3 is TGTGCCAGCAGCGTCATCAGGGAATCCACCTACGAGCAGTACTTC.

This clone is termed medium-sized. This rearrangement joins TRBV6-8 to TRBJ2-2; the D gene is possibly TRBD1 (6 bases). The CDR3 runs to 14 residues. Germline V gives CDR1 MNHGY, CDR2 SAAAGT. Trimming left V 6 bases short and J 6 bases short, with 14 bases between. This chain's CDR3 is CASSQLGGAGELFF. The CDR3 region has the DNA TGTGCCAGCAGCCAACTAGGGGGTGCCGGGGAGCTGTTTTTT.

This clone is deemed medium-sized. The chain joins TRBV6-8 to TRBJ2-1, with 9 bases lining up with TRBD2. CDR1 is MNHGY, CDR2 SAAAGT, per germline. The CDR3 loop spans 16 amino acids. The ends lost 5 bases at V and 7 bases at J; junction bases unmatched: 12. In DNA form, the CDR3 reads TGTGCCAGCAGTCCTACTTTCGGGACTAGCATGAATGAGCAGTTCTTC. Translation: CASSPTFGTSMNEQFF.